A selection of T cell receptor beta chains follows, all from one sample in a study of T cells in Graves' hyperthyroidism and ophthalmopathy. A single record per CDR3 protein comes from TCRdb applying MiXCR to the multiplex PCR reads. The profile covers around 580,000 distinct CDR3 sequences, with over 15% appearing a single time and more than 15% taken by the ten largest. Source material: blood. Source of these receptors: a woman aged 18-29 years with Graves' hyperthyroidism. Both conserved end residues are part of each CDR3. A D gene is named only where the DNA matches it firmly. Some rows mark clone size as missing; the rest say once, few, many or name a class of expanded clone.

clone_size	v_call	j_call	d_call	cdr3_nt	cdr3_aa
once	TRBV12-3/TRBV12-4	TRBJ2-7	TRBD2	TGTGTCAGCAGTCACCGAAGACGGGGACTAGCGGGGGACACCTCCTACGAGCAGTACTTC	CVSSHRRRGLAGDTSYEQYF
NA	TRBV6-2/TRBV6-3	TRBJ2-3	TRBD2	TGTGCCAGCAGTTCTGGCGGGGGGCTTACAGATACGCAGTATTTT	CASSSGGGLTDTQYF
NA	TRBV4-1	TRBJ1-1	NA	TGCGCCAGCAGCCAAGATGGGGGGGCTTCTGAAGCTTTCTTT	CASSQDGGASEAFF
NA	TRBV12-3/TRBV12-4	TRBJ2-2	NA	TGTGCCAGCAACCCGGGTGGAGAGACCGGGGAGCTGTTTTTT	CASNPGGETGELFF
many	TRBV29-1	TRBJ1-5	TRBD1	TGCAGCGTGGGGTGGGGTGGGACAGCTAGCAATCAGCCCCAGCATTTT	CSVGWGGTASNQPQHF
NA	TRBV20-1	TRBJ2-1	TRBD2	TGCAGTGGAATTAGCGGGGGATTCTACAATGAGCAGTTCTTC	CSGISGGFYNEQFF
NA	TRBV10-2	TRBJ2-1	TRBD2	TGCGCCAGCAGCACCGGGACTACCAGCTACGAGCAGTTCTTC	CASSTGTTSYEQFF
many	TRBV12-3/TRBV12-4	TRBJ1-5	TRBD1	TGTGCCAGCAGCTTTGGGACAGGGCAGCCCCAGCATTTT	CASSFGTGQPQHF
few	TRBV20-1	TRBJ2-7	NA	TGCAGTGCCGGCCCACGGGGCCCCTACGAGCAGTACTTC	CSAGPRGPYEQYF
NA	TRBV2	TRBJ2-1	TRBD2	TGTGCCAGCAGTCTAGCGGGGATAGCCTACAATGAGCAGTTCTTC	CASSLAGIAYNEQFF
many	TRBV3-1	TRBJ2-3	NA	TGTGCCAGCAGCCAAGGCAGCCAGGGTACGCAGTATTTT	CASSQGSQGTQYF
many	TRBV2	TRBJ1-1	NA	TGTGCCAGCAGTGAATTACGGGACATCAGCAAAGCTTTCTTT	CASSELRDISKAFF
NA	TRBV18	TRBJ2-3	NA	TGTGCCAGCTCACCGAAAGTAATCAGCGGAATCACAGATACGCAGTATTTT	CASSPKVISGITDTQYF
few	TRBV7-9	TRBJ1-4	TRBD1	TGTGCCAGCAGCTTAACGCAGGGGGTTGTCGTTGAAAAACTGTTTTTT	CASSLTQGVVVEKLFF
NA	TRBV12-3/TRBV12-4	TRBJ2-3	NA	TGTGCCGGCAGTCTCGACAGGGGAGGGACAGATACGCAGTATTTT	CAGSLDRGGTDTQYF
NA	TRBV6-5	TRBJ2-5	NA	TGTGCCAGCATTAGACCTGGGACGGCACAAGAGACCCAGTACTTC	CASIRPGTAQETQYF
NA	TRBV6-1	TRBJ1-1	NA	TGTGCCAGCAGCGGACCCCGGAGGGGGGGAATTTGGACTGAAGCTTTCTTT	CASSGPRRGGIWTEAFF
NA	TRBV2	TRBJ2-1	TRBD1	TGTGCCCACCGTGGAGGGGGGACAGGGAATGAGCAGTTCTTC	CAHRGGGTGNEQFF
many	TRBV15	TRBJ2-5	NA	TGTGCCACCAGCAGGGACATCGGAGAGGCAGAGACCCAGTACTTC	CATSRDIGEAETQYF
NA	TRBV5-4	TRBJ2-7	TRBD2	TGTGCCAGCAGCTTGGGACTAGCGGGGGGATTATACGAGCAGTACTTC	CASSLGLAGGLYEQYF
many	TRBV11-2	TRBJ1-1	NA	TGTGCCAGCAGCTTAGTTCTTTGGGAGAACACTGAAGCTTTCTTT	CASSLVLWENTEAFF
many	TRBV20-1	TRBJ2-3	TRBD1	TGCAGTGCTAGTTCCGGGACAGGGTCGGCGGATACGCAGTATTTT	CSASSGTGSADTQYF
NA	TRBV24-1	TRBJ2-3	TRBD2	TGTGCCACCAGTGATTTTATTAGCGGGGTGGATACGCAGTATTTT	CATSDFISGVDTQYF
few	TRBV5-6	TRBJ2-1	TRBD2	TGTGCCAGCAGCTTATTAGGGGGGTTTCCTAGCGGGACCGACAATGAGCAGTTCTTC	CASSLLGGFPSGTDNEQFF
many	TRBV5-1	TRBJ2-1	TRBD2	TGCGCCAGCAGCGAGGGACTATACAATGAGCAGTTCTTC	CASSEGLYNEQFF
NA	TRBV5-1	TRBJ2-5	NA	TGCGCCAGCAGCTTGGTAGGCAGGAGGGAGGAGACCCAGTACTTC	CASSLVGRREETQYF
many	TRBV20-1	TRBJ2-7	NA	TGCAGTGCTAGGGGGCAGGGAGTCGACGAGCAGTACTTC	CSARGQGVDEQYF
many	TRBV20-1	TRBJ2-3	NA	TGCAGTGCTAGTGAGTGGGGACGCGCAGATACGCAGTATTTT	CSASEWGRADTQYF
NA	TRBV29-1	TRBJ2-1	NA	TGCAGCGTTGGTCGGCGGAGCTCCTACAATGAGCAGTTCTTC	CSVGRRSSYNEQFF
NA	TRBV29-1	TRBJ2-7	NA	TGCAGCGTTGGATTCCTGGTGGGCCACGAGCAGTACTTC	CSVGFLVGHEQYF
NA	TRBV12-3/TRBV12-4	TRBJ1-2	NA	TGTGCCAGCACCGAAAAGGGGACCTATGGCTACACCTTC	CASTEKGTYGYTF
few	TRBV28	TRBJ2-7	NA	TGTGCCAGCAGTGGCGAGACTAGGTACGAGCAGTACTTC	CASSGETRYEQYF
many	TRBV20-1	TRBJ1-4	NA	TGCAGTGCTAGAGATCATTGGGGAGGAGATGAAAAACTGTTTTTT	CSARDHWGGDEKLFF
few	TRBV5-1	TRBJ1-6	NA	TGCGCCAGCAGCTTGATGGAGAGCTCCTATAATTCACCCCTCCACTTT	CASSLMESSYNSPLHF
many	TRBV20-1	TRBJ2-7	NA	TGCAGTGCTGAGGATGGCGGAATCTCGTTCTCCTACGAGCAGTACTTC	CSAEDGGISFSYEQYF
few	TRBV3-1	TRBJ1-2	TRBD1	TGTGCCAGCAGCCCGGGACAGGGGTGGGGCTACACCTTC	CASSPGQGWGYTF
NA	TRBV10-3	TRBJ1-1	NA	TGTGCCATCAGTGTGAAGGCCTTTGAAGCTTTCTTT	CAISVKAFEAFF
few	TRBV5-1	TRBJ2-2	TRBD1	TGCGCCAGCAGCTCAGGACAGGGGGGGACCGGGGAGCTGTTTTTT	CASSSGQGGTGELFF
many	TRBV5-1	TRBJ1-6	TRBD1	TGCGCCAGCAGCGACGGACAGGGCTTTAATAATTCACCCCTCCACTTT	CASSDGQGFNNSPLHF
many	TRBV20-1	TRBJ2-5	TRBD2	TGCAGTGCTAGAGTAGCCTCTAGCGGGATAGCAGAGACCCAGTACTTC	CSARVASSGIAETQYF
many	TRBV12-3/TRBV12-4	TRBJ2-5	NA	TGTGCCAGCAGTACGGGGTGGGCAGGAAACAAGGGAGAGACCCAGTACTTC	CASSTGWAGNKGETQYF
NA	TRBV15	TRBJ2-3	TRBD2	TGTGCCACCAGCAGAGATCTTGGACTAGCATCAGATACGCAGTATTTT	CATSRDLGLASDTQYF
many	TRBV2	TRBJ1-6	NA	TGTGCCAGCAGTGAAGCTGAGGGCAGTCCCTATAATTCACCCCTCCACTTT	CASSEAEGSPYNSPLHF
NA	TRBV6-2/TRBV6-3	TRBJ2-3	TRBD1	TGTGCCAGCAAAGATTCCGGGACAGGTTCGGATACGCTGTATTTT	CASKDSGTGSDTLYF
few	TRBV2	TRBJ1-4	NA	TGTGCCAGCAGTGAAATGTACAGGGTTCATGAAAAACTGTTTTTT	CASSEMYRVHEKLFF
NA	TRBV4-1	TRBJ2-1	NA	TGCGCCAGCGCTCCCGCTGCCCTTTACAATGAGCAGTTCTTC	CASAPAALYNEQFF